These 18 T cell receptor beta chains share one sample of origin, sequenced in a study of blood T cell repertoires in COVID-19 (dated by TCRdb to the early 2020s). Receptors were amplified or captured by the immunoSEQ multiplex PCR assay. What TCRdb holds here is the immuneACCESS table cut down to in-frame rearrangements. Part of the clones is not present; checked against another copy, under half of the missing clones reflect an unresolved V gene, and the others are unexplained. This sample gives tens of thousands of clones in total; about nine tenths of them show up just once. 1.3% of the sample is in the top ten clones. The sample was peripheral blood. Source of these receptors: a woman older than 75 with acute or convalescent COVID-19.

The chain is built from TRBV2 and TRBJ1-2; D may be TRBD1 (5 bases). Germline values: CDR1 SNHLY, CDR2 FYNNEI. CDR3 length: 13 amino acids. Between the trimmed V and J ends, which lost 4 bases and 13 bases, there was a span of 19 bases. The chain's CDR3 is CASSAPLQASSTF. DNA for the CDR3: TGTGCCAGCAGTGCCCCGTTACAGGCCTCTTCCACCTTC.

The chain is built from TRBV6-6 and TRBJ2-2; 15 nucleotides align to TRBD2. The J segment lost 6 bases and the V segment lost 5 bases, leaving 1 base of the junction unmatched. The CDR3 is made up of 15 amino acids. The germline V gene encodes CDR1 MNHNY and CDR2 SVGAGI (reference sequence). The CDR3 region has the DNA TGTGCCAGCAGTCGGACTAGCGGGGGGGCCGGGGAGCTGTTTTTT. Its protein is CASSRTSGGAGELFF.

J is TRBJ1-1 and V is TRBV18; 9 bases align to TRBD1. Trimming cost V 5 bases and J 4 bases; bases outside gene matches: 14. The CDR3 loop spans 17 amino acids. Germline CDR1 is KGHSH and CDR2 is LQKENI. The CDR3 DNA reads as TGTGCCAGCTCATTTTCCTACACCGGGACAGGGAGCACTGAAGCTTTCTTT. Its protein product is CASSFSYTGTGSTEAFF.

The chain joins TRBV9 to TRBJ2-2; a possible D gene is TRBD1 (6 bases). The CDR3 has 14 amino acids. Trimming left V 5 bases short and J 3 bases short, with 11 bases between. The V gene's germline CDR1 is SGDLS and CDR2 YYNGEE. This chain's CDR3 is CASRYRADTGELFF. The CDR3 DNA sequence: TGTGCCAGCAGGTACAGGGCTGACACCGGGGAGCTGTTTTTT.

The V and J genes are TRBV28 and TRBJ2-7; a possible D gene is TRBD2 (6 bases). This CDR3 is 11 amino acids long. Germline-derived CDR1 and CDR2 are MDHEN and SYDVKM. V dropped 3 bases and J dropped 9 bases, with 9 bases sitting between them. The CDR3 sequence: CASSFLGGQYF. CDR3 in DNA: TGTGCCAGCAGTTTCCTCGGGGGGCAGTACTTC.

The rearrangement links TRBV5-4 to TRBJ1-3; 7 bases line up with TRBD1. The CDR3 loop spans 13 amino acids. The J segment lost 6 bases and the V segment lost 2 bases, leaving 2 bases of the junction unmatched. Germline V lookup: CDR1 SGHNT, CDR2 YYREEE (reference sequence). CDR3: CASSFTGENTIYF. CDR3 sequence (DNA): TGTGCCAGCAGCTTTACAGGGGAAAACACCATATATTTT.

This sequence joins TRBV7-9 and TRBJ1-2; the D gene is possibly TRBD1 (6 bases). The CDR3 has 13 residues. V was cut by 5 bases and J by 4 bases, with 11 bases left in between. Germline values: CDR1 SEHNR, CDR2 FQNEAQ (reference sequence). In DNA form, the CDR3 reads TGTGCCAGCAGCCCAGGGGAAGGCTATGGCTACACCTTC. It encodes CASSPGEGYGYTF.

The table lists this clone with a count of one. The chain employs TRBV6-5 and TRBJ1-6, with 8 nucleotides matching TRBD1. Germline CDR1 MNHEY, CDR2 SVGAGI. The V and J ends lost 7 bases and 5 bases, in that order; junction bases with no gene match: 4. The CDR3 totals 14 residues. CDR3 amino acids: CASTRQGHNSPLHF. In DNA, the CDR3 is TGTGCCAGCACCCGACAGGGGCATAATTCACCCCTCCACTTT.

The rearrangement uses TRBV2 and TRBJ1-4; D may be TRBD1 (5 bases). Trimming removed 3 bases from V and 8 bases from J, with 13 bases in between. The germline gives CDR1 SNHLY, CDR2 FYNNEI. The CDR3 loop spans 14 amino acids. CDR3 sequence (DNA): TGTGCCAGCAGTGAGCTCAGGGATTTCGAAAAACTGTTTTTT. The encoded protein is CASSELRDFEKLFF.

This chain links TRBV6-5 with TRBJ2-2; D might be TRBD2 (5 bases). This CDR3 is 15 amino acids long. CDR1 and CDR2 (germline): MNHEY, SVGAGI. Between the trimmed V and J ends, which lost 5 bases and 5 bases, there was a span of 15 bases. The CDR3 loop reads CASSIQTSGTGELFF. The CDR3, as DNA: TGTGCCAGCAGTATACAGACCTCGGGAACCGGGGAGCTGTTTTTT.

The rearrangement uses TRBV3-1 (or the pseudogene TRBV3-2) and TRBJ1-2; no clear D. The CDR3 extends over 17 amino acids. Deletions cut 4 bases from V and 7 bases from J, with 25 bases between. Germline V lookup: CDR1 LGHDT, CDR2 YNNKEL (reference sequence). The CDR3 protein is CASSLSWARATSSGYTF. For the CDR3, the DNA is TGTGCCAGCAGCCTAAGTTGGGCGAGGGCGACTTCGAGTGGCTACACCTTC.

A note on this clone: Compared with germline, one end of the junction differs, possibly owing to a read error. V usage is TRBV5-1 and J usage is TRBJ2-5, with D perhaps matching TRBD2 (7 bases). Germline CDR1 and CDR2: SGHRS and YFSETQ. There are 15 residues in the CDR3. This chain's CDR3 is CASSLGGGHQETQYF. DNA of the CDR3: TGCGCCAGCAGCTTGGGGGGGGGACACCAGGAGACCCAGTACTTC.

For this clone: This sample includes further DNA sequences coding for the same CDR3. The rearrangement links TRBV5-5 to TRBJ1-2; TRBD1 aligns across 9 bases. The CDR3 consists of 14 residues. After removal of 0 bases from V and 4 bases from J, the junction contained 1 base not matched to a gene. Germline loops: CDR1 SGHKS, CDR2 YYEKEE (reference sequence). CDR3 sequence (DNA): TGTGCCAGCAGCTTGGAGGGACAGGGCTATGGCTACACCTTC. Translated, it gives CASSLEGQGYGYTF.

The DNA for the CDR3 is TGTGCCACCAGCAGAGATCGGGGAGACAGGGTAATCAGTCAGCCCCAGCATTTT. This translates into CATSRDRGDRVISQPQHF. The chain links TRBV15 to TRBJ1-5, with 7 bases aligning to TRBD1. Trimming cost V 0 bases and J 6 bases; bases outside gene matches: 14. The CDR3 runs to 18 residues. From germline, CDR1 is LNHNV and CDR2 YYDKDF (reference sequence).

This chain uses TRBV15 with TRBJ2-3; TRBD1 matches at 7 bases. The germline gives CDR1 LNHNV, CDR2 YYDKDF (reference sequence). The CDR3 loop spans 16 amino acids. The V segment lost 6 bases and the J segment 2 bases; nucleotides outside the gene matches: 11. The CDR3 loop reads CATRKGSGGFTDTQYF. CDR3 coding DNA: TGTGCCACCAGAAAAGGTTCAGGGGGTTTCACAGATACGCAGTATTTT. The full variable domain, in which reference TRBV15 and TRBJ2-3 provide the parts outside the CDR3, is DAMVIQNPRYQVTQFGKPVTLSCSQTLNHNVMYWYQQKSSQAPKLLFHYYDKDFNNEADTPDNFQSRRPNTSFCFLDIRSPGLGDTAMYLCATRKGSGGFTDTQYFGPGTRLTVL.

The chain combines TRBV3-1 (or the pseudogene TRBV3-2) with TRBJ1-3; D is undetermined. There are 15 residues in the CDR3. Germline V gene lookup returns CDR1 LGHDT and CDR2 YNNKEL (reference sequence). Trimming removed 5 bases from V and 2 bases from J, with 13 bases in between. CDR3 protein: CASSSSPGPGNTIYF. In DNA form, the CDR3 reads TGTGCCAGCAGCTCTTCACCGGGTCCTGGAAACACCATATATTTT.

The DNA for the CDR3 is TGCGCCAGCAGCTTTTCAGGGGACTATGGCTACACCTTC. This translates into CASSFSGDYGYTF. The chain combines TRBV5-1 with TRBJ1-2; TRBD1 might be the D (6 bases). There are 13 residues in the CDR3. Trimming removed 2 bases at V and 3 bases at J, with 8 bases between. Per the germline V gene, CDR1 is SGHRS and CDR2 is YFSETQ.

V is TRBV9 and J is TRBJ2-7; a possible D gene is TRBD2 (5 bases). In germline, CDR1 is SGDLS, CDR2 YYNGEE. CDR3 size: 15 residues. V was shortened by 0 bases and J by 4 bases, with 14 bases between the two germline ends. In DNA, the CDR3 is TGTGCCAGCAGCGTAGCTCTAGCCCCACCATACGAGCAGTACTTC. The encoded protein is CASSVALAPPYEQYF.